The 11 T cell receptor beta chains in this list originate from one sample, sequenced in a study of CXCR3-negative and CXCR3-positive naive CD8 T cells. UMI-labeled 5' RACE TRB cDNA libraries were prepared from the cells. TCRdb re-called the 5' RACE reads; every CDR3 protein appears as one record, without DNA. This sample's table reports roughly 130,000 distinct CDR3 sequences. Study-wide results and limits: Hydrophobicity of TRB CDR3s was greater in CXCR3-positive naive cells than in CXCR3-negative naive cells.

Antigen specificity for these receptors is unknown. Sequencing was carried out using naive CXCR3+ CD8+ T cells from blood. The subset was: CD45RO-CCR7+CD27+CD95- naive CD8+ T cells expressing CXCR3 (TNR3+). All receptors derive from a human donor in good health. Some clones in this sample may be carry-over from other donors' samples.

V is TRBV13 and J is TRBJ1-2; TCRdb indicates TRBD1, and absent DNA this call remains unverified. Germline V gene lookup returns CDR1 PRHDT and CDR2 FYEKMQ (reference sequence). The CDR3 is 13 amino acids. CDR3 in amino acids: CASSPGTPFPYTF. Full variable domain (remainder filled in from reference TRBV13 and TRBJ1-2): AAGVIQSPRHLIKEKRETATLKCYPIPRHDTVYWYQQGPGQDPQFLISFYEKMQSDKGSIPDRFSAQQFSDYHSELNMSSLELGDSALYFCASSPGTPFPYTFGSGTRLTVV.

The CDR3 is CASSLLDRYGEQYF. The chain combines TRBV12-3 or TRBV12-4 with TRBJ2-7; lacking DNA, the TRBD1 call made by TCRdb goes unchecked. The CDR3 length is 14 residues.

This chain links TRBV12-3 or TRBV12-4 with TRBJ1-1; the D call of TRBD1 rests on TCRdb alone, since no DNA is present to check it. This CDR3 region has 16 residues. The CDR3 sequence is CASSLGRYRVPTEAFF.

The chain uses TRBV3-1 and TRBJ2-2. The CDR3 has 14 residues. CDR1 and CDR2 (germline): LGHDT, YNNKEL (reference sequence). This CDR3 reads CASSQDGSSGELFF.

V usage is TRBV5-4 and J usage is TRBJ1-1; TCRdb's D call, TRBD1, is unchecked because there is no DNA. The germline gives CDR1 SGHNT, CDR2 YYREEE (reference sequence). The CDR3 runs 14 residues. The CDR3 spells CASSLGRAGAEAFF.

The chain uses TRBV5-1 and TRBJ2-7. CDR1 and CDR2 from the germline V gene are SGHRS and YFSETQ. The CDR3 length is 15 residues. The CDR3 region is CASSPNRQGPYEQYF.

This chain connects TRBV5-8 to TRBJ1-5; without DNA, the TCRdb call of TRBD1 cannot be checked. Germline CDR1 and CDR2: SGHTS and YDEGEE. The CDR3 spans 14 residues. Here the CDR3 reads CASSLGQGTQPQHF.

The V and J genes are TRBV2 and TRBJ2-2; lacking DNA, the TRBD1 call made by TCRdb goes unchecked. The V gene's germline CDR1 is SNHLY and CDR2 FYNNEI. The CDR3 covers 11 residues. CDR3 region: CASTLSGELFF.

This chain joins TRBV12-3 or TRBV12-4 and TRBJ1-5; TCRdb selects TRBD1, and the lack of DNA leaves this call unchecked. This CDR3 is built from 13 residues. CDR3 amino acids: CASSLKWGQPQHF.

The V gene is TRBV19, the J gene TRBJ2-7. The CDR3 is 13 residues long. Germline loops: CDR1 LNHDA, CDR2 SQIVND (reference sequence). The CDR3: CASSTQGSYEQYF.

This rearrangement joins TRBV12-3 or TRBV12-4 to TRBJ2-7; TCRdb returns TRBD2, unconfirmable since there is no DNA. CDR3 length equals 13 residues. CDR3: CAGYSGLAYEQYF.